This T cell receptor (beta chain) was recovered during a study of blood T cells in healthy people across ages. A J-beta primer mix and a sample-barcoded 5' primer were used in a second PCR of roughly 6 to 11 cycles. Via MiXCR, TCRdb re-called the 5' RACE reads, giving one row per CDR3 protein. The profile covers hundreds of thousands of distinct CDR3 sequences, with around 24% appearing a single time and approximately 10% taken by the ten largest. This clonotype is a singleton in its sample. The CDR3 spans 14 residues. V was pared by 3 bases and J by 6 bases, with 7 bases of the junction left unmatched. In germline, CDR1 is DFQATT, CDR2 SNEGSKA (reference sequence). In addition, the sample was reused for a study of T cells of mothers and their children.

This sequence originates from a boy younger than 18 in good health. Sequences were obtained from blood. V is TRBV20-1 and J is TRBJ2-1, with 8 bases matching TRBD1. The CDR3 here is CSASRTGTGNEQFF. In DNA, the CDR3 is TGCAGTGCTAGCCGGACAGGGACAGGCAATGAGCAGTTCTTC.